These T cell receptor beta chains were read from a single sample in a study of OX40 agonist ivuxolimab in advanced cancers. Repertoires were generated with immunoSEQ multiplex PCR, while TCRdb's copy carries only in-frame clones and drops some. The data show 70,000 to 95,000 clones, about 91% seen once. The sequencing here drew on CD4+ or CD8+ T cells sorted from blood, taken in a trial of the OX40 agonist ivuxolimab. All receptors come from an adult with an advanced solid tumor such as melanoma, head and neck, liver or kidney cancer. The conserved cysteine and the conserved F or W are not part of the CDR3 here.

TRBJ2-7,TRBV15,ATSRASGGAINEQY
TRBJ1-1,TRBV5-1,ASSPPGQGATEAF
TRBJ2-1,TRBV9,ASSRGPSYNEQF
TRBJ2-5,TRBV6-1,ASTRQAGETQY
TRBJ2-7,TRBV30,ALGQGPYEQY
TRBJ1-1,TRBV2,ASGDRGKANTEAF
TRBJ2-3,TRBV19,ASGQGGSTDTQY
TRBJ2-7,TRBV5-5,ASREEGTLREQY
TRBJ1-6,TRBV6-5,ASSEDRITLH
TRBJ1-4,TRBV19,ASSGQVNEKLF
TRBJ1-1,TRBV7-2,ASSLVQGVSEAF
TRBJ2-1,TRBV19,ASSIEGGYYNEQF
TRBJ2-1,TRBV5-1,ASSLGGSGGSYNEQF
TRBJ1-1,TRBV6-5,ASSYEKGRGAEAF
TRBJ1-1,TRBV29-1,SVGGQRNTEAF
TRBJ1-5,TRBV7-6,ASSGLPSNQPQH
TRBJ2-7,TRBV28,ASSLFSPPYEQY
TRBJ2-1,TRBV5-4,ASSLHGDGEQF
TRBJ2-7,TRBV9,ASSVGQLSYEQY
TRBJ1-1,TRBV6-6,ASSQEGNTEAF
TRBJ2-7,TRBV10-1,ASSGGQGVGEQY
TRBJ2-1,TRBV19,ASSIDILGGVEQF
TRBJ2-5,TRBV28,ASSFGGWGTQY
TRBJ1-2,TRBV30,AWRGSGAGGYT
TRBJ2-7,TRBV5-4,ASSRGLNEQY
TRBJ1-4,TRBV27,ASSLFGTGSEKLF